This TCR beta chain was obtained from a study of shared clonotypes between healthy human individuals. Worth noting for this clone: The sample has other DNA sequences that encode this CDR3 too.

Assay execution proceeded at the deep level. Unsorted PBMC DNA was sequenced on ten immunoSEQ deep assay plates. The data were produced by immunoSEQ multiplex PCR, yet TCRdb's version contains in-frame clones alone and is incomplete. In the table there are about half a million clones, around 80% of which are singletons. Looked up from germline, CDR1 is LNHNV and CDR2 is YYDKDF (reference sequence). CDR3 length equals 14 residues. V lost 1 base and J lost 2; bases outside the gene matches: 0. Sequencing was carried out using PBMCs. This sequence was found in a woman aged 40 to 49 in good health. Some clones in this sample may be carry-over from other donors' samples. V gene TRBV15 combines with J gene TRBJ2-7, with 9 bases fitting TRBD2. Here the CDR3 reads CATSRASGTYEQYF. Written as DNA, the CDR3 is TGTGCCACCAGCAGAGCTAGCGGGACCTACGAGCAGTACTTC.